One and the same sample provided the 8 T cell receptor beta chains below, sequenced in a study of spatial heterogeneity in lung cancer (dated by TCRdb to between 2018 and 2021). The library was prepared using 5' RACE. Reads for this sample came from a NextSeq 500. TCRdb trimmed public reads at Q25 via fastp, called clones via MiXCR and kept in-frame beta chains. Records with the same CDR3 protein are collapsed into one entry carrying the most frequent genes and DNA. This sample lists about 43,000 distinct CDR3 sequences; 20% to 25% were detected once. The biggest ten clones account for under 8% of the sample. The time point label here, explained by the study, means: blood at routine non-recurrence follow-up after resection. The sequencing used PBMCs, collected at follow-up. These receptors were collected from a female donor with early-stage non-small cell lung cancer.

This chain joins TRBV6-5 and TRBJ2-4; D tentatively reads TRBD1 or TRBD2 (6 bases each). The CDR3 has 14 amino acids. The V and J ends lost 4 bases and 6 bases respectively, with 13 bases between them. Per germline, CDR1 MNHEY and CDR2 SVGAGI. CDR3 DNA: TGTGCCAGCAGTTCCGGGGGCAGGGGAAACATTCAGTACTTC. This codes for CASSSGGRGNIQYF.

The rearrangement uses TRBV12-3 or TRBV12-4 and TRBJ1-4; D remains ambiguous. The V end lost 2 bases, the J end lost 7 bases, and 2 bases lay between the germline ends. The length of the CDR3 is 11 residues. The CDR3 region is CASSLREKLFF. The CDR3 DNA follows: TGTGCCAGCAGTTTACGTGAAAAACTGTTTTTT.

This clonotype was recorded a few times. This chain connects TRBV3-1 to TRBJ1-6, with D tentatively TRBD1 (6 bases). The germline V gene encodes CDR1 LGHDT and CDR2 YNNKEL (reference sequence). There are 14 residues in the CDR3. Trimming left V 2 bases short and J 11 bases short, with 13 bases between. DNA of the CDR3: TGTGCCAGCAGCCAATTACCAGGGGACGCACCCCTCCACTTT. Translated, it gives CASSQLPGDAPLHF.

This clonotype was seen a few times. The CDR3 DNA follows: TGTGCCAGCAAAGGTACCGGGGGGAAGAACACTGAAGCTTTCTTT. Its translation: CASKGTGGKNTEAFF. The chain recombines TRBV25-1 with TRBJ1-1; tentatively, D is TRBD1 (5 bases). V was shortened by 7 bases and J by 1 base, with 16 bases between the two germline ends. This CDR3 has 15 amino acids. The V gene's germline CDR1 is MGHDK and CDR2 SYGVNS.

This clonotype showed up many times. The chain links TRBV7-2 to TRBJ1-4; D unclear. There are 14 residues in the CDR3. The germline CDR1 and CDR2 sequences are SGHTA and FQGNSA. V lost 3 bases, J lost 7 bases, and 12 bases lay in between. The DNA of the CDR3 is TGTGCCAGCAGCTTCGGCCCAGGCTTTGAAAAACTGTTTTTT. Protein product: CASSFGPGFEKLFF.

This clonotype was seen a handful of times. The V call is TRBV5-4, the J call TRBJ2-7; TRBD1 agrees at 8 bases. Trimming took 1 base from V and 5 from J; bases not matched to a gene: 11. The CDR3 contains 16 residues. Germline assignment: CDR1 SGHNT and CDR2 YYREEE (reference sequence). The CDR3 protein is CASSLFRGQSYDEQYF. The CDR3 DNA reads TGTGCCAGCAGCTTGTTCAGGGGGCAGTCCTATGACGAGCAGTACTTC.

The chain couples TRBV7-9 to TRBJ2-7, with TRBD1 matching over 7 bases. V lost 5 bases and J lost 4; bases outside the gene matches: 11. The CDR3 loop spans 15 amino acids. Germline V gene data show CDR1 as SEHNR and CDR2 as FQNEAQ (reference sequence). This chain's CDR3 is CASSPGTVGTYEQYF. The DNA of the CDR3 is TGTGCCAGCAGCCCGGGGACAGTCGGCACATACGAGCAGTACTTC.

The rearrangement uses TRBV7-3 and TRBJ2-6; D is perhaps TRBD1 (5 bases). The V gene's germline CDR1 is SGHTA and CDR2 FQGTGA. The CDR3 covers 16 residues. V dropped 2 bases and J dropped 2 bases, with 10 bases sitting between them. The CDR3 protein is CASSLPGLAGANVLTF. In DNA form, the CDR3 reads TGTGCCAGCAGCTTACCAGGGCTCGCTGGGGCCAACGTCCTGACTTTC.